This T cell receptor beta chain comes out of a study of blood T cells in healthy people across ages. Combining a sample-barcoded 5' primer with a J-beta primer mix, a second PCR ran for roughly 7 to 11 cycles. Every sample gave at least 3 million paired-end reads containing CDR3. TCRdb re-analysed the 5' RACE reads in MiXCR, keeping a single row per CDR3 protein. The sample lists some 760,000 distinct CDR3 sequences; about 25% were seen once. This clonotype was detected a few times. The same sample was also used in a study of T cells of mothers and their children. Turning to that study: Per child, roughly 3 million TCR beta CDR3 reads were obtained, against over 9 million per mother.

The source material was blood. This clonotype was sampled from a boy aged 5-17 years in good health.

As DNA, the CDR3 is TGTGCCAGCAGGCTCGGGCAGGGGGCTTCAGAGACCCAGTACTTC. Its translation: CASRLGQGASETQYF. The J gene is TRBJ2-5, the V gene TRBV25-1; 8 bases match TRBD1. CDR3 length: 15 residues. V was clipped by 6 bases and J by 4 bases; unmatched bases: 10. Germline V CDR1 and CDR2: MGHDK, SYGVNS.